This T cell receptor (beta chain) was sequenced in a study of T cells expressing NK-cell markers. Study-wide background: Of eight sequenced donors, seven were HCMV-seropositive and one HCMV-seronegative.

CDR3 length: 16 amino acids. In germline, CDR1 is MNHNS, CDR2 SASEGT. TCR beta cDNA was made by 5'RACE template switching with UMIs. TCRdb reprocessed the 5' RACE reads, with one entry per CDR3 protein and no DNA. This sample's clone table lists some 150,000 distinct CDR3 sequences. Sequenced material: blood T cells: a sorted CD56 or NKG2C T cell subset, CD4+ or CD8+ T cells, or bulk PBMC T cells (not recorded which). The source is a man younger than 35 in good health. This chain links TRBV6-1 with TRBJ2-3; lacking DNA, the TRBD2 call made by TCRdb goes unchecked. This CDR3 is CASRHDGGGSTDTQYF.